Listed below are T cell receptor beta chains from one sample, sequenced in a study of response to subunit inactivated influenza vaccine. TCRdb reanalysed the RT-PCR reads using MiXCR and keeps one entry per CDR3 protein. The data show around 180,000 distinct CDR3 sequences, nearly 9.5% seen once. Specimen: non-naive T cells sorted from PBMCs, collected on the day of vaccination. These receptors were obtained from a man in his fifties or sixties who received an inactivated influenza vaccine. Both conserved end residues are part of each CDR3. Rows may omit the clone size; those that give it use once, few, many or a size class.

TRBJ2-3	17	many	TRBV4-3	CASSQGASGFSTDTQYF
TRBJ2-2	14	many	TRBV7-9	CASSSTGITGELFF
TRBJ2-1	14	few	TRBV7-2	CASSQGTTLNEQFF
TRBJ1-6	13	many	TRBV20-1	CSATGTGVSPLHF
TRBJ1-1	14	few	TRBV11-3	CASSRPGPNTEAFF
TRBJ1-1	12	.	TRBV7-2	CASSFRTGKAFF
TRBJ1-2	14	few	TRBV3-1	CASSKTAGNYGYTF
TRBJ2-7	14	.	TRBV20-1	CSAGVGRTPYEQYF
TRBJ1-5	14	few	TRBV19	CASKGTGDNQPQHF
TRBJ2-3	18	.	TRBV11-1	CASSLGQKAGRDTDTQYF
TRBJ2-5	13	.	TRBV24-1	CATSDEFVETQYF
TRBJ2-1	13	many	TRBV30	CAWSEVGTEGQFF
TRBJ1-5	15	few	TRBV12-3/TRBV12-4	CASSFRRNSNQPQHF
TRBJ2-7	15	many	TRBV5-4	CASSRGDSMNYEQYF
TRBJ2-7	16	.	TRBV6-1	CASSQRAGRGGYEQYF
TRBJ2-7	14	.	TRBV6-1	CANSRQGGSYEQYF
TRBJ2-1	15	.	TRBV20-1	CSVPISGRKYNEQFF
TRBJ2-1	15	many	TRBV5-1	CASSLTGGGYNEQFF
TRBJ1-1	14	few	TRBV20-1	CSARGVLGKYEAFF
TRBJ2-2	16	many	TRBV4-2	CASSQGMDSLTGELFF
TRBJ2-1	18	many	TRBV20-1	CSPISLAGGLTTYNEQFF
TRBJ1-5	15	many	TRBV28	CASSLFGQGGQPQHF
TRBJ2-3	15	few	TRBV12-3/TRBV12-4	CASSPSAGESDTQYF
TRBJ2-3	15	few	TRBV5-1	CASNPRGGRTDTQYF
TRBJ1-4	14	few	TRBV15	CATSARDRNEKLFF
TRBJ2-2	16	.	TRBV19	CASTTRDRGLTGELFF
TRBJ2-3	18	many	TRBV27	CASSLLASIMERTDTQYF
TRBJ1-3	19	.	TRBV6-5	CASSSAPFRQGISGNTIYF
TRBJ2-2	15	many	TRBV4-1	CASSQWVSNTGELFF
TRBJ2-6	17	few	TRBV12-3/TRBV12-4	CASSLPKGASGANVLTF
TRBJ2-7	11	many	TRBV29-1	CSVGGANEQYF
TRBJ2-7	16	few	TRBV7-9	CASSPDGAGDRYEQYF
TRBJ2-5	15	few	TRBV27	CASSWGRAYQETQYF